The clone carrying this T cell receptor (beta chain) was counted a few times. The entry originates in a study of blood T cell repertoires in COVID-19. On the study more broadly: T cells, B-cell-depleted T cells, or PBMCs supplied cDNA or gDNA.

Profiling relied on immunoSEQ multiplex PCR, and the TCRdb table lists in-frame clones only, not all of them. The repertoire holds 100,000 to 150,000 clones, with around 89% as singletons. CDR3 length: 15 amino acids. Germline trimming cut 3 bases from V and 3 bases from J; bases unmatched to any gene: 9. The germline CDR1 and CDR2 sequences are SGHRS and YFSETQ. The specimen was peripheral blood. The clonotype originates from a man aged 50-60 years with active or convalescent COVID-19. The rearrangement uses TRBV5-1 and TRBJ2-7; 7 positions match TRBD1. The CDR3 protein is CASSSRQGPYYEQYF. The CDR3 DNA reads as TGCGCCAGCAGCTCTAGACAGGGTCCTTACTACGAGCAGTACTTC.